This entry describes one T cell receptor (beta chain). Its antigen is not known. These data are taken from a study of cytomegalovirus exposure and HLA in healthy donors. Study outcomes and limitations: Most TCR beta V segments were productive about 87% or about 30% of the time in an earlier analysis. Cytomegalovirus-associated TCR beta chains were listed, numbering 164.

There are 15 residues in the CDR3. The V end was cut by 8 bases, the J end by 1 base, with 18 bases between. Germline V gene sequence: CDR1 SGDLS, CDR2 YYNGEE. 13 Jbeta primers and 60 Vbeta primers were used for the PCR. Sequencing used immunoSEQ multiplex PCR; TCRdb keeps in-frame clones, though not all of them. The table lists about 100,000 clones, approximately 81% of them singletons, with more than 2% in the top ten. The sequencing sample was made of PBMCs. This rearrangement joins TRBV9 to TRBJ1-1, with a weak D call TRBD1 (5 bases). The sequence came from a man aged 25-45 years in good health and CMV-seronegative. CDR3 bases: TGTGCCAGTGGGGGAGGGTTTAGTAGGAACACTGAAGCTTTCTTT. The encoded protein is CASGGGFSRNTEAFF. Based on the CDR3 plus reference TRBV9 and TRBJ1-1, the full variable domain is DSGVTQTPKHLITATGQRVTLRCSPRSGDLSVYWYQQSLDQGLQFLIQYYNGEERAKGNILERFSAQQFPDLHSELNLSSLELGDSALYFCASGGGFSRNTEAFFGQGTRLTVV.